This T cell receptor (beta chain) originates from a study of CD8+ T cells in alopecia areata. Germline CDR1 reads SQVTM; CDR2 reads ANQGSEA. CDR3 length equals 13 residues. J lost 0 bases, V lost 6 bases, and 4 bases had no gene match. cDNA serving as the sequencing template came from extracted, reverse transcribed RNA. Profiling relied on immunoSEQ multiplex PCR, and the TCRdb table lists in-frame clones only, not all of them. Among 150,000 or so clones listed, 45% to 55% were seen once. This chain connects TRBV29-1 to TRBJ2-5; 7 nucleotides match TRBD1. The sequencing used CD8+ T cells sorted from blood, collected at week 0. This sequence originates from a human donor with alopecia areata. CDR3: CSVQQGNQETQYF. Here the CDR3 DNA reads TGCAGCGTCCAACAGGGGAACCAAGAGACCCAGTACTTC.